The clone carrying this T cell receptor beta chain came up many times. Its antigen remains unknown. Amplified TCR beta CDR3 regions came from RNA transcripts. The HTBI primer set served for first-round RT-PCR of the TCR CDR3. TCRdb re-called the multiplex PCR reads with MiXCR, one entry per CDR3 protein. This repertoire shows hundreds of thousands of distinct CDR3 sequences, around 46% found once; its top ten account for about 7.8%. This sample is part of a study of T cells in Graves' hyperthyroidism and ophthalmopathy. Study results and caveats: The model's output predicted ophthalmopathy at a median of roughly 6.9 months prior to onset. Ophthalmopathy was separated from stable hyperthyroidism by a 13 V-J model.

Patients with uncontrolled infections, other autoimmune diseases, pregnancy or lactation were excluded. The diagnoses drew upon clinical symptoms, serum thyroxine and TRAb, thyroid ultrasound and orbital computed tomography. The length of the CDR3 is 15 residues. Germline V CDR1 and CDR2: KGHDR, SFDVKD. V lost 5 bases to trimming and J lost 5 bases; unmatched junction nucleotides: 7. The V gene is TRBV24-1, the J gene TRBJ2-5, with 10 bases aligning to TRBD1. This sequence originates from a young woman with Graves' hyperthyroidism. The sample was peripheral blood or thyroid tissue (not recorded which). The CDR3 here is CATSGPTGGSETQYF. The CDR3 nucleotides are TGTGCCACCAGTGGTCCGACAGGGGGCAGCGAGACCCAGTACTTC.